A selection of T cell receptor beta chains follows, all from one sample in a study of blood T cell repertoires in COVID-19. TCRdb keeps only in-frame clones here, not all; method: immunoSEQ multiplex PCR. The data hold roughly 43,000 clones, with around 82% observed a single time. The source material was peripheral blood. The receptors were sampled from a woman in her 70s with acute or convalescent COVID-19. Each CDR3 is given with its conserved first and last residue. Each record gives: J gene, clone size, V gene, D gene, CDR3 protein, CDR3 DNA. D genes are given only for firm matches. Expanded clones get a size class; other rows say once, few or many, or leave the size out.

j_call: TRBJ1-5
clone_size: -
v_call: TRBV19
d_call: -
cdr3_aa: CASSIRGGVYSNQPQHF
cdr3_nt: TGTGCCAGTAGTATACGTGGAGGGGTGTATAGCAATCAGCCCCAGCATTTT

j_call: TRBJ1-5
clone_size: -
v_call: TRBV5-8
d_call: TRBD1
cdr3_aa: CASKKTGGQSSQPQHF
cdr3_nt: TGTGCCAGCAAAAAAACAGGGGGCCAATCCTCCCAGCCCCAGCATTTT

j_call: TRBJ1-5
clone_size: once
v_call: TRBV7-8
d_call: -
cdr3_aa: CASSGQGFRSGPSNQPQHF
cdr3_nt: TGTGCCAGCAGCGGGCAGGGGTTTAGGTCGGGACCAAGCAATCAGCCCCAGCATTTT

j_call: TRBJ2-5
clone_size: -
v_call: TRBV9
d_call: TRBD1
cdr3_aa: CASSPTGQGSLETQYF
cdr3_nt: TGTGCCAGCAGCCCTACGGGACAGGGCAGCTTGGAGACCCAGTACTTC

j_call: TRBJ1-6
clone_size: -
v_call: TRBV6-5
d_call: -
cdr3_aa: CASTDRSSYSPLHF
cdr3_nt: TGTGCCAGCACAGACAGGAGTTCATATTCACCCCTCCACTTT

j_call: TRBJ1-6
clone_size: -
v_call: TRBV12-5
d_call: TRBD1
cdr3_aa: CASGLDGTGVSPLHF
cdr3_nt: TGTGCTAGTGGTTTGGACGGGACAGGGGTATCACCCCTCCACTTT

j_call: TRBJ2-7
clone_size: few
v_call: TRBV27
d_call: -
cdr3_aa: CASSPTRLVDEQYF
cdr3_nt: TGTGCCAGCAGTCCCACAAGACTGGTGGACGAGCAGTACTTC

j_call: TRBJ1-2
clone_size: -
v_call: TRBV6-1
d_call: -
cdr3_aa: CASSEKGEGGRTYGYTF
cdr3_nt: TGTGCCAGCAGTGAAAAGGGGGAAGGAGGCAGAACCTATGGCTACACCTTC

j_call: TRBJ1-5
clone_size: -
v_call: TRBV11-2
d_call: TRBD1
cdr3_aa: CASSSGDRVYSNQPQHF
cdr3_nt: TGTGCCAGCAGCTCCGGGGACAGGGTGTATAGCAATCAGCCCCAGCATTTT

j_call: TRBJ1-2
clone_size: few
v_call: TRBV19
d_call: -
cdr3_aa: CASSLLGEANYGYTF
cdr3_nt: TGTGCCAGTAGTCTCTTAGGGGAGGCTAACTATGGCTACACCTTC

j_call: TRBJ1-2
clone_size: -
v_call: TRBV6-5
d_call: -
cdr3_aa: CASSYKQRVYGYTF
cdr3_nt: TGTGCCAGCAGTTACAAACAGAGAGTCTATGGCTACACCTTC

j_call: TRBJ2-3
clone_size: -
v_call: TRBV19
d_call: TRBD2
cdr3_aa: CASKPWEGRTDTQYF
cdr3_nt: TGTGCCAGTAAGCCGTGGGAGGGCCGAACAGATACGCAGTATTTT

j_call: TRBJ1-3
clone_size: -
v_call: TRBV2
d_call: -
cdr3_aa: CASSLQAPYGGNTIYF
cdr3_nt: TGTGCCAGCAGTTTACAGGCGCCTTATGGAGGAAACACCATATATTTT

j_call: TRBJ2-5
clone_size: -
v_call: TRBV2
d_call: -
cdr3_aa: CASRGGEETQYF
cdr3_nt: TGTGCCAGCCGGGGTGGGGAGGAGACCCAGTACTTC